This T cell receptor beta chain derives from a study of T cells in women clearing cervical HPV infection. Study in general: Donors had HPV16-related CIN3 or worse; 2 had invasive cancer. Blood came at first lesion visit for cases, post-clearance for controls.

Its frequency marks this clone as medium-sized (0.01 to 0.1%). Assay: immunoSEQ multiplex PCR; the TCRdb copy retains only in-frame clones and omits some. The sample includes approximately 35,000 clones. This receptor was obtained from a woman aged 18 to 75 with a cervical HPV16 infection that either progressed to CIN3+ or cleared (not recorded which). Sequencing was carried out using blood buffy coat.

CDR3 DNA (partial): TGTGCCAGCAGTATCCGAGCGGGAGAGAAGACC. Amino acid sequence: CASSIRAGEKT. The complete CDR3 sequence is CASSIRAGEKTQYF. V usage is TRBV2 and J usage is TRBJ2-5, with 8 bases identical to TRBD2. From the germline J gene comes the end of the CDR3, since the read stops 3 residues before it. This CDR3 comprises 14 residues. The germline CDR1 and CDR2 sequences are SNHLY and FYNNEI. The V segment lost 5 bases and the J segment 6 bases; nucleotides outside the gene matches: 8.